These T cell receptor beta chains were read from a single sample in a study of blood T cell repertoires in COVID-19. Data came from immunoSEQ multiplex PCR; TCRdb stores just in-frame clones and leaves some out. The sample consists of 95,000 to 120,000 clones, just under 90% of them appearing once. Sequences were obtained from peripheral blood. The receptors were sampled from a woman in her forties or fifties with acute or convalescent COVID-19. The CDR3 runs from the conserved cysteine through the conserved F or W. A D gene is named only where the DNA matches it firmly. Rows give clone size only sometimes, using once, few, many, or a class for an expanded clone.

D gene	V gene	clone size	J gene	CDR3 DNA	CDR3 protein
TRBD2	TRBV29-1	-	TRBJ2-1	TGCAGCGTTGGGGTGGGAGGGGTGTACAATGAGCAGTTCTTC	CSVGVGGVYNEQFF
-	TRBV5-4	-	TRBJ2-7	TGTGCCAGCAGCTTGGAGCGGGCCGAGCAGTACTTC	CASSLERAEQYF
TRBD1	TRBV12-5	-	TRBJ1-4	TGTGCTAGTGGTTTGCAGGGGGCGCTTGCGGGGTACCTTAGGGGCCGATCGGAAAAACTGTTTTTT	CASGLQGALAGYLRGRSEKLFF
TRBD1	TRBV2	-	TRBJ1-4	TGTGCCAGCAGTGATTCTGGGACAGATGAAAAACTGTTTTTT	CASSDSGTDEKLFF
-	TRBV4-2	-	TRBJ2-1	TGTGCCAGCAGCCAAGAATGGGGGGAAGGCTCCTACAATGAGCAGTTCTTC	CASSQEWGEGSYNEQFF
-	TRBV27	-	TRBJ2-7	TGTGCCAACTTACTTGGACAACCCTACGAGCAGTACTTC	CANLLGQPYEQYF
TRBD1	TRBV9	-	TRBJ2-6	TGTGCCAGCAGCGTAGTGGCAGGGGGAGATTCTGGGGCCAACGTCCTGACTTTC	CASSVVAGGDSGANVLTF
TRBD1	TRBV28	-	TRBJ1-5	TGTGCCAGCAGTTTGCCGACAGGGGGCCTCGGTCAGCCCCAGCATTTT	CASSLPTGGLGQPQHF
TRBD1	TRBV15	-	TRBJ1-4	TGTGCCACCAGCAGTCCGATCCAGAGACAGGGAAATGAAAAACTGTTTTTT	CATSSPIQRQGNEKLFF
-	TRBV5-4	once	TRBJ2-3	TGTGCCAGCAGTTTCCGAGCAGATACGCAGTATTTT	CASSFRADTQYF
TRBD1	TRBV7-2	-	TRBJ1-5	TGTGCCAGCAGCCCGGGACAGCCGGGAAATCAGCCCCAGCATTTT	CASSPGQPGNQPQHF
-	TRBV2	few	TRBJ2-7	TGTGCCAGCAGTGACACCTACGAGCAGTACTTC	CASSDTYEQYF
-	TRBV10-2	-	TRBJ1-5	TGCGCCAGCAGTGAGAAATATAGCAATCAGCCCCAGCATTTT	CASSEKYSNQPQHF
TRBD1	TRBV19	-	TRBJ1-5	TGTGCCAGTAGACCGGGACAGGGTAATCAGCCCCAGCATTTT	CASRPGQGNQPQHF
TRBD2	TRBV15	-	TRBJ2-3	TGTGCCACCAGCAGAGATCCGGGAGGGAAAGCTAGCACAGATACGCAGTATTTT	CATSRDPGGKASTDTQYF
-	TRBV6-5	-	TRBJ1-2	TGTGCCAGCAGTCCAGACAAATATGGCTACACCTTC	CASSPDKYGYTF
-	TRBV13	-	TRBJ2-3	TGTGCCAGCTGTGAGGGAACAGATACGCAGTATTTT	CASCEGTDTQYF
-	TRBV4-1	-	TRBJ2-3	TGCGCCAGCAGCCACCAGGGTTTCGGTGGAGATACGCAGTATTTT	CASSHQGFGGDTQYF
-	TRBV2	-	TRBJ1-1	TGTGCCAGCAATTTGGGACAGAACACTGAAGCTTTCTTT	CASNLGQNTEAFF
-	TRBV11-3	once	TRBJ2-1	TGTGCCAGCAGCAGCAGGGCTCGGGATGAGCAGTTCTTC	CASSSRARDEQFF
-	TRBV9	-	TRBJ2-7	TGTGCCAGCAGCGTAGGGGCAGACGGCGAGCAGTACTTC	CASSVGADGEQYF
-	TRBV2	-	TRBJ2-7	TGTGCCAGCAGACAGGGGGAGGGGTACGAGCAGTACTTC	CASRQGEGYEQYF
-	TRBV28	-	TRBJ2-1	TGTGCCAGCAGTAAGTGGGAGAAGCAGTTCTTC	CASSKWEKQFF
-	TRBV5-8	-	TRBJ1-2	TGTGCCAGCAGCATTCAGGGGAACTATGGCTACACCTTC	CASSIQGNYGYTF
-	TRBV7-2	-	TRBJ1-6	TGTGCCAGCAGCTTAGTTCCCCCACAACTGACAGCCAATAATTCACCCCTCCACTTT	CASSLVPPQLTANNSPLHF
-	TRBV7-9	once	TRBJ2-7	TGTGCCAGCAGCTCCTCTAGGGGCTCACCGGTCCACTACGAGCAGTACTTC	CASSSSRGSPVHYEQYF
-	TRBV19	once	TRBJ2-1	TGTGCCAGTAGTTTCTCGGGCGAGGGCCCCTACAATGAGCAGTTCTTC	CASSFSGEGPYNEQFF
-	TRBV25-1	-	TRBJ1-1	TGTGCCAGCAGTCGACCCGGGAAGGGCACTGAAGCTTTCTTT	CASSRPGKGTEAFF
-	TRBV4-1	-	TRBJ1-4	TGCGCCAGCAGCCAGACAGCTAATGAAAAACTGTTTTTT	CASSQTANEKLFF
TRBD1	TRBV7-3	-	TRBJ1-1	TGTGCCAGCAGCAGGACAGGGAGTACGAACACTGAAGCTTTCTTT	CASSRTGSTNTEAFF
-	TRBV5-4	-	TRBJ1-5	TGTGCCAGCAGCACGGATATTCCGGGGATTTCTCATCAGCCCCAGCATTTT	CASSTDIPGISHQPQHF
-	TRBV5-1	few	TRBJ1-1	TGCGCCAGCAGCTCTCGGGTAGGACAGAACACTGAAGCTTTCTTT	CASSSRVGQNTEAFF
TRBD1	TRBV19	-	TRBJ1-5	TGTGCCAGTAGTAGCCCCGACAGGGGGTATAATCAGCCCCAGCATTTT	CASSSPDRGYNQPQHF
-	TRBV30	-	TRBJ1-5	TGTGCCTGGAGTCATGGCCCTCAGCCCCAGCATTTT	CAWSHGPQPQHF
TRBD1	TRBV6-5	-	TRBJ2-1	TGTGCCAGCAGACGGGACAGGGCTAACAATGAGCAGTTCTTC	CASRRDRANNEQFF